This entry lists 24 T cell receptor beta chains sequenced from one sample in a study of CD8 T cells in Susac syndrome. It was with random hexamers that 0.5 to 1 ug RNA was reverse transcribed. TCRdb passed the immunoSEQ multiplex PCR reads through MiXCR, listing each CDR3 protein once. The top ten hold roughly 0.08% of the sample, which has roughly 150,000 distinct CDR3 sequences, roughly 94% seen once. Material for sequencing was CD4+ T cells from PBMCs. These receptors were collected from a human donor in good health.

The chain combines TRBV6-1 with TRBJ2-1; TRBD2 matches 11 bases. From germline, CDR1 is MNHNS and CDR2 SASEGT. V was pared by 4 bases and J by 2 bases, with 10 bases of the junction left unmatched. The CDR3 has 18 residues. This CDR3 reads CASSGLAGGPRTYNEQFF. CDR3 bases: TGTGCCAGCAGTGGGCTAGCGGGGGGCCCTAGAACCTACAATGAGCAGTTCTTC.

The chain recombines TRBV3-1 with TRBJ2-7; 7 bases map to TRBD1. This CDR3 is 14 amino acids long. J was trimmed by 5 bases and V by 5 bases; bases with no gene match: 9. Germline CDR1 is LGHDT and CDR2 is YNNKEL (reference sequence). The chain's CDR3 is CASSFTDRADEQYF. The CDR3 coding sequence is TGTGCCAGCAGCTTCACTGACAGGGCGGACGAGCAGTACTTC.

This clonotype came up once. The chain recombines TRBV18 with TRBJ2-1; D uncertain. Germline loops: CDR1 KGHSH, CDR2 LQKENI. The V gene lost 2 bases and the J gene lost 7 bases, with 15 bases spanning the gap. The CDR3 sequence is 15 residues long. The CDR3 nucleotides read TGTGCCAGCTCACCAATGGCCACACAATTTAATGAGCAGTTCTTC. Its protein is CASSPMATQFNEQFF. The full variable domain, completed using reference TRBV18 and TRBJ2-1, is NAGVMQNPRHLVRRRGQEARLRCSPMKGHSHVYWYRQLPEEGLKFMVYLQKENIIDESGMPKERFSAEFPKEGPSILRIQQVVRGDSAAYFCASSPMATQFNEQFFGPGTRLTVL.

The rearrangement uses TRBV7-9 and TRBJ2-7; a weak D match, TRBD2 (6 bases). V dropped 5 bases and J dropped 1 base, with 18 bases sitting between them. The germline V gene has CDR1 SEHNR and CDR2 FQNEAQ (reference sequence). This CDR3 has 16 residues. CDR3 loop: CASSGPGTRRSYEQYF. The CDR3 nucleotides are TGTGCCAGCAGCGGACCCGGGACTCGCCGTTCCTACGAGCAGTACTTC.

V usage is TRBV27 and J usage is TRBJ2-3; TRBD2 might be the D (6 bases). In germline, CDR1 is MNHEY, CDR2 SMNVEV (reference sequence). Between the trimmed V and J ends, which lost 2 bases and 1 base, there was a span of 13 bases. CDR3 size: 16 residues. The CDR3 region is CASSLNGGMGTDTQYF. The CDR3 DNA reads TGTGCCAGCAGTTTAAACGGCGGGATGGGCACAGATACGCAGTATTTT.

The chain links TRBV5-1 to TRBJ2-3; no clear D gene. V shed 0 bases and J shed 4 bases, with 15 bases lying between them. Germline V lookup: CDR1 SGHRS, CDR2 YFSETQ. The length of the CDR3 is 16 residues. The CDR3 sequence is CASSLELLWVADTQYF. Here the CDR3 DNA reads TGCGCCAGCAGCTTGGAGCTCCTCTGGGTGGCAGATACGCAGTATTTT. Full variable domain (missing parts from reference TRBV5-1 and TRBJ2-3): KAGVTQTPRYLIKTRGQQVTLSCSPISGHRSVSWYQQTPGQGLQFLFEYFSETQRNKGNFPGRFSGRQFSNSRSEMNVSTLELGDSALYLCASSLELLWVADTQYFGPGTRLTVL.

In the case of this clonotype: Because the CDR3's place on the DNA is in doubt, the DNA is left out and the CDR3 is given as listed by TCRdb. The rearrangement links TRBV28 to TRBJ1-3; TRBD1 was called by the table and not checked on the DNA. The germline V gene has CDR1 MDHEN and CDR2 SYDVKM. The CDR3 spans 15 residues, counting both ends. The CDR3 here is CASSSSDRGRNTIYF.

V and J are TRBV25-1 and TRBJ2-3, with D perhaps TRBD2 (6 bases). V dropped 5 bases and J dropped 0 bases, with 15 bases sitting between them. The CDR3 is 16 residues long. Germline V gene data show CDR1 as MGHDK and CDR2 as SYGVNS. CDR3 nucleotide sequence: TGTGCCAGCAGTAAAGCCAGCGGGTTTAGCACAGATACGCAGTATTTT. Translation: CASSKASGFSTDTQYF.

The rearrangement joins TRBV11-2 to TRBJ2-1, with D perhaps given as TRBD1 or TRBD2 (6 bases each). The V and J ends lost 1 base and 10 bases respectively, with 11 bases between them. Germline V CDR1 and CDR2: SGHAT, FQNNGV. This CDR3 comprises 13 residues. The CDR3 DNA sequence: TGTGCCAGCAGCTTAGTGGGGGCGGGAGAGCAGTTCTTC. Encoded protein: CASSLVGAGEQFF.

The chain joins TRBV7-3 to TRBJ2-1, with 10 bases lining up with TRBD2. Germline CDR1 is SGHTA and CDR2 is FQGTGA. CDR3 length equals 15 residues. V was pared by 5 bases and J by 9 bases, with 10 bases of the junction left unmatched. In DNA form, the CDR3 reads TGTGCCAGCAGCCCGGGGAGCGGGAGGGCCATTGAGCAGTTCTTC. Amino acids: CASSPGSGRAIEQFF.

This chain uses TRBV5-1 with TRBJ1-4; D remains unclear. CDR1 and CDR2 from the germline V gene are SGHRS and YFSETQ. This CDR3 has 15 amino acids. V was clipped by 0 bases and J by 3 bases, with 9 bases between them. The CDR3 spells CASSLAGTANEKLFF. The CDR3 DNA follows: TGCGCCAGCAGCTTGGCGGGTACGGCTAATGAAAAACTGTTTTTT.

This CDR3 reads CASSSSRAYNEQFF. CDR3 bases: TGCGCCAGCAGCTCCTCAAGGGCCTACAATGAGCAGTTCTTC. This chain connects TRBV5-1 to TRBJ2-1; D is ambiguous. The CDR3 totals 14 residues. Germline CDR1 reads SGHRS; CDR2 reads YFSETQ. V was trimmed by 3 bases and J by 2 bases, leaving 9 bases between them.

This chain joins TRBV20-1 and TRBJ2-3, with 13 bases aligning to TRBD2. This CDR3 comprises 14 residues. The germline V gene has CDR1 DFQATT and CDR2 SNEGSKA (reference sequence). Trimming at V came to 6 bases and at J to 7 bases, leaving 7 bases not matched to a gene. The chain's CDR3 is CSAILAGGPNTQYF. The CDR3 region has the DNA TGCAGTGCGATACTAGCGGGAGGGCCAAATACGCAGTATTTT.

The chain is built from TRBV5-1 and TRBJ2-4; TRBD1 aligns across 7 bases. The germline V gene has CDR1 SGHRS and CDR2 YFSETQ. The CDR3 is made up of 15 amino acids. V was clipped by 3 bases and J by 4 bases; unmatched bases: 7. CDR3 sequence: CASSSERQGKNIQYF. The CDR3 nucleotides are TGCGCCAGCAGCTCCGAGCGACAGGGTAAAAACATTCAGTACTTC.

This chain connects TRBV2 to TRBJ2-7; unclear D gene. Trimming left V 9 bases short and J 6 bases short, with 18 bases between. CDR3 length: 13 residues. Germline CDR1 and CDR2: SNHLY and FYNNEI. The DNA of the CDR3 is TGTGCCAGTCACAGAGCTCTTACGTCCGAGCAGTACTTC. Amino acids: CASHRALTSEQYF.

This clonotype was observed a few times. This sequence joins TRBV2 and TRBJ2-2; 7 bases line up with TRBD1. The CDR3 sequence is 14 residues long. Germline assignment: CDR1 SNHLY and CDR2 FYNNEI. The trim removed 7 bases at V and 0 bases at J, leaving 2 bases unmatched. Written as DNA, the CDR3 is TGTGCCAGCACGGGGACAGCGAACACCGGGGAGCTGTTTTTT. Protein product: CASTGTANTGELFF.

This rearrangement joins TRBV5-6 to TRBJ2-4; D unresolved. There are 13 residues in the CDR3. V shed 6 bases and J shed 6 bases, with 13 bases lying between them. Germline lookup yields CDR1 SGHDT and CDR2 YYEEEE. The CDR3 spells CASTLNPGNIQYF. The CDR3 bases are TGTGCCAGCACCCTCAACCCCGGAAACATTCAGTACTTC.

This clonotype is a singleton in its sample. The J gene is TRBJ1-1, the V gene TRBV2, with a possible D match to TRBD1 (6 bases). The CDR3 totals 12 residues. Germline V gene sequence: CDR1 SNHLY, CDR2 FYNNEI. The germline V and J ends were trimmed by 7 bases and 4 bases, with 10 bases remaining between them. The CDR3 DNA sequence: TGTGCCAGCACGGGGGCGGGCACTGAAGCTTTCTTT. Translated, it gives CASTGAGTEAFF.

The rearrangement links TRBV2 to TRBJ2-1; the match to TRBD2 covers 7 bases. The trim removed 5 bases at V and 2 bases at J, leaving 3 bases unmatched. Germline values: CDR1 SNHLY, CDR2 FYNNEI. The CDR3 is 14 residues long. The DNA for the CDR3 is TGTGCCAGCAGTACTAGCGCCACCTACAATGAGCAGTTCTTC. Amino acids: CASSTSATYNEQFF.

The CDR3 coding sequence is TGTGCCAGCAGTTTCGGGGGGTCCGGGGAGACCCAGTACTTC. This codes for CASSFGGSGETQYF. The chain links TRBV12-3 or TRBV12-4 to TRBJ2-5, with TRBD2 identical over 7 bases. This CDR3 region has 14 residues. Losses at the gene ends were 3 bases for V and 5 bases for J; bases not matched to a gene: 6.

This clonotype was found once. This rearrangement joins TRBV27 to TRBJ2-5; no definite D call. V was cut by 5 bases and J by 1 base, with 11 bases left in between. Germline V gene data show CDR1 as MNHEY and CDR2 as SMNVEV (reference sequence). The CDR3 covers 14 residues. CDR3 nucleotides: TGTGCCAGCAGTCCCTCCCGGTCCCAAGAGACCCAGTACTTC. This encodes CASSPSRSQETQYF.

The chain combines TRBV30 with TRBJ1-1; no reliable D call. The CDR3 is 13 amino acids. Germline V gene sequence: CDR1 GTSNPN, CDR2 SVGIG (reference sequence). V lost 7 bases to trimming and J lost 3 bases, with 15 bases between them. The CDR3 DNA reads TGTGCCTCAACAAGAAAGGGAGACACTGAAGCTTTCTTT. Translation: CASTRKGDTEAFF.

This clonotype was seen only once. The V gene is TRBV7-2, the J gene TRBJ1-2, with no clear D. The length of the CDR3 is 15 residues. Germline assignment: CDR1 SGHTA and CDR2 FQGNSA. Deletions cut 1 base from V and 7 bases from J, with 16 bases between. The CDR3, as DNA: TGTGCCAGCAGCTTAGTTACAGCCCGTCGGTCTGGCTACACCTTC. Protein sequence: CASSLVTARRSGYTF.

Points on this clonotype: The junction and the germline gene differ at one end; a read error may be behind it. The chain couples TRBV4-1 to TRBJ2-1; TRBD2 agrees at 10 bases. Per germline, CDR1 MGHRA and CDR2 YSYEKL. The CDR3 extends over 17 amino acids. CDR3 in amino acids: CANSQRPGLAQYNEQFF. In nucleotides, the CDR3 is TGCGCCAACAGCCAACGACCGGGACTAGCGCAATACAATGAGCAGTTCTTC.